This entry lists 6 T cell receptor beta chains sequenced from one sample in a study of T cell clonality in common variable immunodeficiency (dated by TCRdb to 2013 to 2016). The library was obtained by the immunoSEQ multiplex PCR assay. The table comes from immuneACCESS by way of TCRdb, which keeps in-frame sequences with V and J called. Part of the clones is missing from these tables; in studies checked, under half for an unresolved V gene and the rest for unknown reasons. The sample comprises about 81,000 clones, and every one was counted more than once. The top ten hold approximately 0.8% of the sample. Sequencing input: peripheral blood mononuclear cells. The receptors come from a person between 18 and 75 years old in good health.

In its sample, this clone was seen many times. The read falls 3 residues short of the CDR3 end, and the missing part is taken from the germline J gene. The genes are TRBV6-2 or TRBV6-3 and TRBJ2-2, with 12 bases aligning to TRBD2. With V trimmed by 0 bases and J by 4 bases, 3 bases remained unmatched. This CDR3 region has 17 residues. Per the germline V gene, CDR1 is MNHEY and CDR2 is SVGEGT. CDR3 DNA, as far as it was read: TGTGCCAGCAGTTACTCGGCGACTAGCGGGGGCACCGGGGAG. This sequence encodes CASSYSATSGGTGE. The CDR3 in full is CASSYSATSGGTGELFF.

This clone was observed many times. The sequence runs out 3 residues before the end of the CDR3; the remainder is reconstructed from the germline J gene. The chain joins TRBV20-1 to TRBJ2-2; perhaps TRBD2 as D (6 bases). This CDR3 has 15 residues. Trimming stripped 5 bases from V and 5 bases from J, with 18 bases between. Germline V gene lookup returns CDR1 DFQATT and CDR2 SNEGSKA (reference sequence). The sequenced CDR3 bases are TGCAGTGCTGGCGGATGGGGGGAGGAAACCGGGGAG. It translates to CSAGGWGEETGE. The whole CDR3 protein reads CSAGGWGEETGELFF.

This clone appeared many times. The CDR3 extends 3 residues past the end of the read, so its final part is completed from the germline J gene. The chain joins TRBV7-3 to TRBJ2-1; 9 bases are shared with TRBD2. Germline V gene data show CDR1 as SGHTA and CDR2 as FQGTGA. This CDR3 has 18 amino acids. J was trimmed by 2 bases and V by 3 bases; bases with no gene match: 11. The sequenced CDR3 bases are TGTGCCAGCAGCTTCACCCCTAGCGGGGAGAGCCCCTACAATGAG. As protein: CASSFTPSGESPYNE. In full, the CDR3 is CASSFTPSGESPYNEQFF.

In its sample, this clone was seen many times. The read is 3 residues too short to cover the CDR3 end, so that end is filled in from the germline J gene. The V gene is TRBV2, the J gene TRBJ2-5, with 13 bases aligning to TRBD2. The CDR3 is made up of 14 amino acids. Trimming at V came to 8 bases and at J to 5 bases, leaving 5 bases not matched to a gene. Germline V lookup: CDR1 SNHLY, CDR2 FYNNEI. This chain's CDR3 is CASRTSGSGETQYF. CDR3 bases read: TGTGCCAGCCGGACTAGCGGGAGTGGGGAGACC.

This clone was counted many times. The sequenced fragment ends 3 residues before the CDR3 boundary, so the rest is inferred from the germline J gene. The chain is built from TRBV30 and TRBJ1-3, with D maybe TRBD1 (6 bases). The V gene's germline CDR1 is GTSNPN and CDR2 SVGIG (reference sequence). The CDR3 loop spans 15 amino acids. Trimming stripped 4 bases from V and 5 bases from J, with 18 bases between. The CDR3 bases that were read are TGTGCCTGGAATGGGGGTGGGGGCGTCAGAAACACC. Protein sequence: CAWNGGGGVRNT. In full, the CDR3 is CAWNGGGGVRNTIYF. The full variable domain, rest sourced from reference TRBV30 and TRBJ1-3, is SQTIHQWPATLVQPVGSPLSLECTVEGTSNPNLYWYRQAAGRGLQLLFYSVGIGQISSEVPQNLSASRPQDRQFILSSKKLLLSDSGFYLCAWNGGGGVRNTIYFGEGSWLTVV.

This clone showed up many times. The observed sequence ends 3 residues before the CDR3 terminus, with the missing tail filled in from the germline J gene. The chain has TRBV10-2 and TRBJ2-1; TRBD2 aligns across 7 bases. With 9 bases clipped from V and 0 bases from J, the junction kept 5 bases outside the gene matches. Per germline, CDR1 WSHSY and CDR2 SAAADI. The CDR3 totals 14 residues. CDR3 DNA (partial): TGCGCCAGTAGAGCGGGGAGCTCCTACAATGAG. Its protein product is CASRAGSSYNE. The full CDR3 reads CASRAGSSYNEQFF.